This T cell receptor beta chain comes out of a study of T-cell memory formation after mild COVID-19. Background on the study: TCR clustering was largely donor specific. Study findings and constraints: Researchers could not confirm that second-wave clones peaking on day 37 targeted SARS-CoV-2. Cross-reactive memory seemingly joined, as some responding clones were found in pre-infection memory.

TCR alpha and TCR beta cDNA libraries carrying sample barcodes and UMIs came from 5'RACE with constant-segment primers. TCRdb itself ran the 5' RACE reads through MiXCR, one entry per CDR3 protein. The sample shows approximately 350,000 distinct CDR3 sequences, approximately 29% of them seen only once. V lost 4 bases and J lost 7, with 14 bases in between. Germline lookup yields CDR1 SGHRS and CDR2 YFSETQ. The CDR3 consists of 14 residues. Details on this clonotype: Its antigen remains unidentified.

The V and J genes are TRBV5-1 and TRBJ1-4; TRBD1 might be the D (5 bases). The receptor was derived from an adult woman who had mild COVID-19 (a few samples of this study predate the infection). Cell type and time point are not known. The sequencing sample was made of PBMCs or a T cell subset sorted from them (not recorded which). CDR3 amino acids: CASSRDLGVEKLFF. For the CDR3, the DNA is TGCGCCAGCAGCAGGGACCTAGGGGTTGAAAAACTGTTTTTT.